The clone carrying this TCR beta chain was detected many times. Its specificity is unknown. Sample barcodes and UMIs were carried by the TCR alpha and TCR beta cDNA libraries that 5'RACE generated with constant-segment primers. TCRdb re-called the 5' RACE reads with MiXCR, one entry per CDR3 protein. The repertoire holds approximately 40,000 distinct CDR3 sequences, over 10% seen once, with less than 30% in the top ten. The data belong to a study of T-cell memory formation after mild COVID-19. The study, taken as a whole, reports: Those CD4+ clones that contracted were mainly in CM and EM (CD8+ ones in EMRA). Second-wave clones with a day 37 peak had unconfirmed SARS-CoV-2 specificity. Some responding clones appeared in pre-infection memory, suggesting cross-reactive memory joined.

The CDR3 sequence is 18 residues long. With 6 bases clipped from V and 4 bases from J, the junction kept 19 bases outside the gene matches. From germline, CDR1 is MGHRA and CDR2 YSYEKL. The TCR comes from a man aged 18 to 30 who had mild COVID-19 (a few samples of this study predate the infection). Cell type and time point are not known. The gene calls are TRBV4-1 and TRBJ1-2; 8 bases are shared with TRBD1. The sequenced material came from PBMCs or a T cell subset sorted from them (not recorded which). The CDR3 reads CASRAGVWDRFSSYGYTF. The CDR3 DNA follows: TGCGCCAGCAGGGCAGGAGTCTGGGACAGGTTCTCGAGCTATGGCTACACCTTC.